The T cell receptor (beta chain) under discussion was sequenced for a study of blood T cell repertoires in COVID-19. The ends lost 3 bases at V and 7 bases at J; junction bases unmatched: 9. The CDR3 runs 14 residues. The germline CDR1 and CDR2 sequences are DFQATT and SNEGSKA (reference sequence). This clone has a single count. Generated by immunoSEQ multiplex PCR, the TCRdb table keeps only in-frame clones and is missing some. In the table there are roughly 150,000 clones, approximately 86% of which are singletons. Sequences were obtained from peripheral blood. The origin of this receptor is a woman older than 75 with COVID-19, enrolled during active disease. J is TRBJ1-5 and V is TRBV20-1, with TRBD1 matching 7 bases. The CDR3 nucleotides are TGCAGTGCTAGTAAAGGGGGCGCAGGACAGCCCCAGCATTTT. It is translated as CSASKGGAGQPQHF.